The 5 T cell receptor beta chains below were found in one sample sequenced in a study of blood T cells in healthy people across ages. Through a sample-barcoded 5' primer and a J-beta primer mix, a second PCR was run for roughly 7 to 12 cycles. TCRdb reprocessed the 5' RACE reads via MiXCR and lists one record per CDR3 protein. The repertoire holds about 800,000 distinct CDR3 sequences, with 46% as singletons. Sample: blood. These receptors were taken from a man aged 80 or over in good health.

This clonotype occurred many times. The genes are TRBV7-2 and TRBJ2-3; D could derive from TRBD1 or TRBD2 (5 bases each). From germline, CDR1 is SGHTA and CDR2 FQGNSA. The V end was cut by 3 bases, the J end by 1 base, with 11 bases between. The CDR3 is made up of 15 amino acids. DNA for the CDR3: TGTGCCAGCAGCTTCATGGGACCACGCACAGATACGCAGTATTTT. Translation: CASSFMGPRTDTQYF.

This clonotype was seen a handful of times. The rearrangement uses TRBV5-1 and TRBJ2-5, with 7 bases fitting TRBD2. The CDR3 is 14 residues long. J gave up 2 bases and V 4 bases, and 5 bases lay outside the gene matches. From germline, CDR1 is SGHRS and CDR2 YFSETQ. The CDR3 region has the DNA TGCGCCAGCAGCGCTAGCGGAACACAAGAGACCCAGTACTTC. Its translation is CASSASGTQETQYF.

The rearrangement joins TRBV5-1 to TRBJ2-7; TRBD2 agrees at 13 bases. The CDR3 runs to 15 residues. Germline V CDR1 and CDR2: SGHRS, YFSETQ. The junction had 6 bases not matched to a gene; V was cut back by 4 bases and J by 5 bases. CDR3 in amino acids: CASSVLAGGNHEQYF. CDR3 bases: TGCGCCAGCAGCGTACTAGCGGGAGGGAACCACGAGCAGTACTTC.

This chain joins TRBV7-2 and TRBJ2-3; 7 bases map to TRBD2. Trimming cost V 1 base and J 1 base; bases outside gene matches: 5. The CDR3 contains 16 residues. Germline V gives CDR1 SGHTA, CDR2 FQGNSA. The chain's CDR3 is CASSLGGRGGTDTQYF. Written as DNA, the CDR3 is TGTGCCAGCAGCTTAGGCGGGAGAGGAGGCACAGATACGCAGTATTTT.

This sequence joins TRBV7-2 and TRBJ2-7; perhaps TRBD1 as D (5 bases). The CDR3 totals 14 residues. Germline V gene sequence: CDR1 SGHTA, CDR2 FQGNSA. The V gene lost 3 bases and the J gene lost 0 bases, with 9 bases spanning the gap. CDR3 residues: CASSFSTASYEQYF. CDR3 in DNA: TGTGCCAGCAGCTTTTCGACAGCCTCCTACGAGCAGTACTTC. The variable domain in full, completed from reference TRBV7-2 and TRBJ2-7, reads GAGVSQSPSNKVTEKGKDVELRCDPISGHTALYWYRQSLGQGLEFLIYFQGNSAPDKSGLPSDRFSAERTGGSVSTLTIQRTQQEDSAVYLCASSFSTASYEQYFGPGTRLTVT.